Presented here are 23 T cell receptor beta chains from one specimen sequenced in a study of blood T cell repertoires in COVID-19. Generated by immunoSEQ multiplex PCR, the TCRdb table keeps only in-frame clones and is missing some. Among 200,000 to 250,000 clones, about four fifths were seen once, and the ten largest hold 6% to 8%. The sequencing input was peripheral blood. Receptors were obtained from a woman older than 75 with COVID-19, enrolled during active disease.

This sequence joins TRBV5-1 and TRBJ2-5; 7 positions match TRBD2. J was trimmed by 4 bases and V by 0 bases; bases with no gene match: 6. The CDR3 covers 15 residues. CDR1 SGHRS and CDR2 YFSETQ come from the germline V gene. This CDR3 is CASSLGEGFVETQYF. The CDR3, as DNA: TGCGCCAGCAGCTTGGGGGAGGGATTCGTAGAGACCCAGTACTTC.

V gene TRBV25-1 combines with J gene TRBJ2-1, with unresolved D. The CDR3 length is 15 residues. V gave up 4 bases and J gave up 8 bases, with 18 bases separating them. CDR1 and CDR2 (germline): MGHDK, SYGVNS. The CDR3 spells CASSAPETSRHEQFF. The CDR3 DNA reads TGTGCCAGCAGTGCCCCAGAGACTTCGAGGCATGAGCAGTTCTTC.

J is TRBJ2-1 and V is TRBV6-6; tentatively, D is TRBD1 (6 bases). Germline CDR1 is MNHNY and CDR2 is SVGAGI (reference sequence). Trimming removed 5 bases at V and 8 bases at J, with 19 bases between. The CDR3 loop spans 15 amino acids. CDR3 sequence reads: CASSKYDPSGDEQFF. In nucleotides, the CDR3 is TGTGCCAGCAGTAAATACGACCCCTCAGGGGATGAGCAGTTCTTC.

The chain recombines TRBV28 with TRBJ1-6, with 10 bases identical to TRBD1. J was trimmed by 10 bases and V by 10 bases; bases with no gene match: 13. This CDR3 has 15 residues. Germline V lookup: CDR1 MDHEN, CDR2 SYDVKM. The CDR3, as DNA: TGTGCCACCGCCTGGAGGGGGACAGGGGTGTCACCCCTCCACTTT. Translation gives CATAWRGTGVSPLHF.

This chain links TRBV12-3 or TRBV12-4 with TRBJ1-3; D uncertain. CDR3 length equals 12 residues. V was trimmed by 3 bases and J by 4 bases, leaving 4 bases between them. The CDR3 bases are TGTGCCAGCAGTTTTGGCGGAAACACCATATATTTT. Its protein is CASSFGGNTIYF.

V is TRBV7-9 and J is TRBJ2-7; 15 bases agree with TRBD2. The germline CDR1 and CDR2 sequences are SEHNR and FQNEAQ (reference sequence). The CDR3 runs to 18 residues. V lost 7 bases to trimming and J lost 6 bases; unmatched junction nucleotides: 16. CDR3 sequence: CASIPNRGGLAGGSEQYF. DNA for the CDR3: TGTGCCAGCATTCCCAACCGAGGGGGACTAGCGGGAGGAAGCGAGCAGTACTTC.

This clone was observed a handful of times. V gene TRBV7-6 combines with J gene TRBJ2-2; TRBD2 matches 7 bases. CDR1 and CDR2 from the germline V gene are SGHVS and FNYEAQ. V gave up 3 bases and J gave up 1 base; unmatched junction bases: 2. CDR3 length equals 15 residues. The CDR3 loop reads CASSLGGMNTGELFF. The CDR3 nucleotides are TGTGCCAGCAGCTTGGGGGGGATGAACACCGGGGAGCTGTTTTTT.

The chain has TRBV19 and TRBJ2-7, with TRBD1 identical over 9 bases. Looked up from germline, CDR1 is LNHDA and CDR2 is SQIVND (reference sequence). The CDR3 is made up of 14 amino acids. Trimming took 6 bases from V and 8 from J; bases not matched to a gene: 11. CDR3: CASSSGTGPYQQYF. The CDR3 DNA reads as TGTGCCAGTAGCTCGGGGACAGGGCCCTATCAGCAGTACTTC.

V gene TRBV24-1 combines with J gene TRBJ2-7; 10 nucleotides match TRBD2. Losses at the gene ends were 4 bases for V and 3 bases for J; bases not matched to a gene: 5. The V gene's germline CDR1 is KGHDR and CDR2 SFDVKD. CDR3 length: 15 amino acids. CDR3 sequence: CATSDPASGSYEQYF. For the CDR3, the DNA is TGTGCCACCAGTGACCCCGCTAGCGGGAGCTACGAGCAGTACTTC.

DNA of the CDR3: TGTGCCACTAGCGGACAGGGGGCGTTAGCTTTCTTT. Protein: CATSGQGALAFF. V gene TRBV19 combines with J gene TRBJ1-1; 11 bases are a match to TRBD1. Germline-derived CDR1 and CDR2 are LNHDA and SQIVND (reference sequence). Unmatched junction bases numbered 8, after V lost 10 bases and J lost 10 bases. This CDR3 has 12 amino acids.

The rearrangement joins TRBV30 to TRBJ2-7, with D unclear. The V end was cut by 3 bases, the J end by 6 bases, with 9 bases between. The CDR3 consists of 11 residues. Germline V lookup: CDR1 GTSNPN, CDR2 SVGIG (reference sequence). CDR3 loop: CAWRTSSEQYF. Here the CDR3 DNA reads TGTGCCTGGAGAACAAGTTCCGAGCAGTACTTC.

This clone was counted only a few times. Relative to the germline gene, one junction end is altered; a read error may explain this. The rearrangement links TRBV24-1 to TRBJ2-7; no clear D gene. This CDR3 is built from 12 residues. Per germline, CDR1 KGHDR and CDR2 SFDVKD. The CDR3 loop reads CATSDSYGYQFF. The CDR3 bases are TGTGCCACCAGTGATTCGTACGGGTATCAATTCTTC.

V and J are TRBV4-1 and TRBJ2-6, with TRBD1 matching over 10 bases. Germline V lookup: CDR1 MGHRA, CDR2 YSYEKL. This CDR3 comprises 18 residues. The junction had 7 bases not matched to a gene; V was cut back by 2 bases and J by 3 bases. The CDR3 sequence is CASSQNRDRGRGANVLTF. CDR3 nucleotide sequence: TGCGCCAGCAGCCAAAACCGGGACAGGGGACGTGGGGCCAACGTCCTGACTTTC.

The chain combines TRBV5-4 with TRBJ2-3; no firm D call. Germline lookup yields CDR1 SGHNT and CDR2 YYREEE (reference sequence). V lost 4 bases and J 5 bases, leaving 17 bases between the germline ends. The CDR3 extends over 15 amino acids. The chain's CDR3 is CASSQSPTDIDTQYF. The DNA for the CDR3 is TGTGCCAGCAGCCAAAGCCCCACCGACATAGATACGCAGTATTTT.

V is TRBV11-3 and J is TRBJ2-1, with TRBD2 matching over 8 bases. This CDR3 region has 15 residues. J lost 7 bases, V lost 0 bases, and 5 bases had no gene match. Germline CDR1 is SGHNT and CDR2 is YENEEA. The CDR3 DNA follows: TGTGCCAGCAGCTTAGAAGCGGGAGTAGGAAATGAGCAGTTCTTC. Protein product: CASSLEAGVGNEQFF.

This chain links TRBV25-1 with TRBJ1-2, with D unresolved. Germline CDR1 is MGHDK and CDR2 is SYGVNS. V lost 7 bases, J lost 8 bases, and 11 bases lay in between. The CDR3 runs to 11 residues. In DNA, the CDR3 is TGTGCCAGCATGGATCGGAGAGGCTACACCTTC. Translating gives CASMDRRGYTF.

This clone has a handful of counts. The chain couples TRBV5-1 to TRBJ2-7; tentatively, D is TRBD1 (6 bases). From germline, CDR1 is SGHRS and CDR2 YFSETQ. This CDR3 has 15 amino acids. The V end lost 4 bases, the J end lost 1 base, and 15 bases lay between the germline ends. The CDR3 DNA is TGCGCCAGCAGCCCTTCCGGGACACCTTCCTACGAGCAGTACTTC. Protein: CASSPSGTPSYEQYF.

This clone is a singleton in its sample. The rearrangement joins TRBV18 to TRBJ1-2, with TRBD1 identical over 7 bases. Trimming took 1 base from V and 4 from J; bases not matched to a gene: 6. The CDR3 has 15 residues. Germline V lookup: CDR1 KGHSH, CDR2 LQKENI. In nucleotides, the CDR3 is TGTGCCAGCTCACCACAGAAAGGGGGCTTCTATGGCTACACCTTC. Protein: CASSPQKGGFYGYTF.

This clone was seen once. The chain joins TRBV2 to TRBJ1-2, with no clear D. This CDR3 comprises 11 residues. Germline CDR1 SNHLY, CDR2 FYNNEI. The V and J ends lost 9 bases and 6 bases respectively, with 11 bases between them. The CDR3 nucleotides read TGTGCCAGTTCCCGAGTCGATGGCTACACCTTC. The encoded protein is CASSRVDGYTF.

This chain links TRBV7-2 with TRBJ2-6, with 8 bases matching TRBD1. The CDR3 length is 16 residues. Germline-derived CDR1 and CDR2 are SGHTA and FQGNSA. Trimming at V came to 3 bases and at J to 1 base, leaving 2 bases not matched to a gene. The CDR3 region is CASSFTGGSGANVLTF. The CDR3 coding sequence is TGTGCCAGCAGCTTTACAGGGGGGTCTGGGGCCAACGTCCTGACTTTC.

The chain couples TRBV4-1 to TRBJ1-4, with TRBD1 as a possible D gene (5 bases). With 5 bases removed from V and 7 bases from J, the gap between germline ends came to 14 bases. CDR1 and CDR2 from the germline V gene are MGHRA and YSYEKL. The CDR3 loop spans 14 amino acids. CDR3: CASSSGGEGEKLFF. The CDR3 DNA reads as TGCGCCAGCAGCTCGGGGGGGGAGGGTGAAAAACTGTTTTTT.

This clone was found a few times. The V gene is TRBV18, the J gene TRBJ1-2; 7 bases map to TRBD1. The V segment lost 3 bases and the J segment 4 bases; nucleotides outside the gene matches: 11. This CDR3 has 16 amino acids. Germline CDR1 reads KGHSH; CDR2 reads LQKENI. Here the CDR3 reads CASSPNTGEVAYGYTF. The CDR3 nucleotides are TGTGCCAGCTCACCGAATACAGGGGAAGTGGCCTATGGCTACACCTTC.

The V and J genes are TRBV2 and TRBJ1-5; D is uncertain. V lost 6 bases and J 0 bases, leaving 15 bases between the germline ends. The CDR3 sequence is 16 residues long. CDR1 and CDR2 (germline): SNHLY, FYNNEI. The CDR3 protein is CASRGSTHYSNQPQHF. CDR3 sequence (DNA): TGTGCCAGCAGGGGTTCGACACATTATAGCAATCAGCCCCAGCATTTT.